Each of the 22 T cell receptor beta chains below was sequenced from the same sample in a study of immune evolution from preneoplasia to lung adenocarcinoma. Profiling relied on immunoSEQ multiplex PCR, and the TCRdb table lists in-frame clones only, not all of them. The table lists around 10,000 clones, approximately 80% of them singletons. Sequencing was performed on FFPE minimally invasive lung adenocarcinoma tissue. The source of these receptors is a person aged 70 to 85 with lung adenocarcinoma. Some clones in this sample may be carry-over from other donors' samples.

J is TRBJ1-1 and V is TRBV7-2; no clear D. Germline V gives CDR1 SGHTA, CDR2 FQGNSA. Trimming cost V 3 bases and J 1 base, with 12 bases left between them. The length of the CDR3 is 15 residues. For the CDR3, the DNA is TGTGCCAGCAGCTTCCGTCCGGGTAGGAACACTGAAGCTTTCTTT. Translation: CASSFRPGRNTEAFF.

The V call is TRBV30, the J call TRBJ2-7; 8 bases align to TRBD2. Per the germline V gene, CDR1 is GTSNPN and CDR2 is SVGIG (reference sequence). V lost 0 bases to trimming and J lost 6 bases; unmatched junction nucleotides: 4. The CDR3 covers 13 residues. The CDR3 reads CAWSVAGEGEQYF. Written as DNA, the CDR3 is TGTGCCTGGAGTGTAGCGGGGGAGGGCGAGCAGTACTTC.

This clone has only one observation. The chain carries TRBV5-1 and TRBJ2-7; D tentatively fits TRBD1 or TRBD2 (5 bases each). The length of the CDR3 is 14 residues. Germline CDR1 and CDR2: SGHRS and YFSETQ. Trimming stripped 0 bases from V and 4 bases from J, with 11 bases between. The CDR3 loop is CASSLGDPGYEQYF. The CDR3 DNA reads TGCGCCAGCAGCTTGGGGGACCCAGGGTACGAGCAGTACTTC.

The sample holds one count of this clone. The chain links TRBV7-2 to TRBJ1-1; D not resolved. V was clipped by 2 bases and J by 1 base, with 5 bases between them. The germline V gene has CDR1 SGHTA and CDR2 FQGNSA. The CDR3 extends over 13 amino acids. The chain's CDR3 is CASSLRGNTEAFF. The CDR3 DNA reads as TGTGCCAGCAGCTTACGGGGGAACACTGAAGCTTTCTTT.

V is TRBV6-1 and J is TRBJ2-5; 7 nucleotides match TRBD2. The V segment lost 4 bases and the J segment 5 bases; nucleotides outside the gene matches: 10. This CDR3 has 15 residues. The germline V gene encodes CDR1 MNHNS and CDR2 SASEGT. CDR3 protein: CASSALTSVGETQYF. DNA for the CDR3: TGTGCCAGCAGTGCCTTAACTAGCGTTGGGGAGACCCAGTACTTC.

V usage is TRBV5-4 and J usage is TRBJ1-1; the D gene is possibly TRBD1 (5 bases). The CDR3 consists of 13 residues. Trimming took off 7 bases at V and 1 base at J, with 11 bases between the two ends. Germline V CDR1 and CDR2: SGHNT, YYREEE (reference sequence). In DNA, the CDR3 is TGTGCCAGCGGGAGACAGCAGAACACTGAAGCTTTCTTT. Encoded protein: CASGRQQNTEAFF.

V gene TRBV28 combines with J gene TRBJ1-1; D is unresolved. Germline values: CDR1 MDHEN, CDR2 SYDVKM. This CDR3 comprises 12 residues. The V and J ends lost 4 bases and 3 bases respectively, with 6 bases between them. CDR3 coding DNA: TGTGCCAGCAGTTATTACGACACTGAAGCTTTCTTT. Translated, it gives CASSYYDTEAFF.

The chain has TRBV5-1 and TRBJ1-5; D is ambiguous. CDR1 SGHRS and CDR2 YFSETQ come from the germline V gene. The CDR3 spans 14 residues. V was cut by 0 bases and J by 2 bases, with 6 bases left in between. This chain's CDR3 is CASSLEGGNQPQHF. The DNA of the CDR3 is TGCGCCAGCAGCTTGGAGGGAGGCAATCAGCCCCAGCATTTT.

The V and J genes are TRBV5-1 and TRBJ1-3; possibly TRBD1 for D (5 bases). Germline CDR1 reads SGHRS; CDR2 reads YFSETQ. The CDR3 is 14 amino acids. V was cut by 4 bases and J by 0 bases, with 8 bases left in between. CDR3 residues: CASSGGSSGNTIYF. CDR3 in DNA: TGCGCCAGCAGCGGGGGGAGCTCTGGAAACACCATATATTTT.

This chain uses TRBV5-1 with TRBJ2-1; the D gene could be TRBD1 or TRBD2 (6 bases each). This CDR3 is built from 15 residues. Per germline, CDR1 SGHRS and CDR2 YFSETQ. The V and J ends lost 2 bases and 7 bases respectively, with 16 bases between them. CDR3 DNA: TGCGCCAGCAGCTTAGGAGGGGGGAGGATGAATGAGCAGTTCTTC. It yields the protein CASSLGGGRMNEQFF.

This rearrangement joins TRBV7-9 to TRBJ1-4; D is unclear. The CDR3 has 14 amino acids. Germline-derived CDR1 and CDR2 are SEHNR and FQNEAQ (reference sequence). With 3 bases removed from V and 6 bases from J, the gap between germline ends came to 11 bases. CDR3 nucleotides: TGTGCCAGCAGCTTGTCGGAGATTGATGAAAAACTGTTTTTT. Translating gives CASSLSEIDEKLFF. The complete variable domain, with remaining parts taken from reference TRBV7-9 and TRBJ1-4, reads DTGVSQNPRHKITKRGQNVTFRCDPISEHNRLYWYRQTLGQGPEFLTYFQNEAQLEKSRLLSDRFSAERPKGSFSTLEIQRTEQGDSAMYLCASSLSEIDEKLFFGSGTQLSVL.

The CDR3 protein is CASSLQGASTEAFF. The CDR3 DNA reads as TGTGCCAGCAGCTTACAGGGGGCGTCCACTGAAGCTTTCTTT. The chain is built from TRBV7-8 and TRBJ1-1; TRBD1 agrees at 8 bases. The CDR3 runs 14 residues. The ends lost 2 bases at V and 4 bases at J; junction bases unmatched: 3. Germline V gene data show CDR1 as SGHVS and CDR2 as FQNEAQ.

The chain recombines TRBV11-2 with TRBJ1-1; 8 nucleotides line up with TRBD1. V trimming: 5 bases; J trimming: 1 base; junction bases outside the gene matches: 6. This CDR3 is built from 15 residues. The germline V gene encodes CDR1 SGHAT and CDR2 FQNNGV. CDR3 amino acids: CASSQGASPNTEAFF. The CDR3 region has the DNA TGTGCCAGCAGCCAGGGGGCCTCGCCGAACACTGAAGCTTTCTTT.

The genes are TRBV30 and TRBJ2-3; 12 bases agree with TRBD2. Germline CDR1 reads GTSNPN; CDR2 reads SVGIG (reference sequence). The CDR3 is made up of 14 amino acids. J lost 4 bases, V lost 4 bases, and 3 bases had no gene match. CDR3 in DNA: TGTGCCTGGACTAGCGGGAGGGCCGCAGATACGCAGTATTTT. Translation: CAWTSGRAADTQYF.

The chain is built from TRBV2 and TRBJ1-2; maybe TRBD1 (6 bases). The CDR3 totals 14 residues. V lost 7 bases to trimming and J lost 1 base, with 13 bases between them. CDR1 and CDR2 (germline): SNHLY, FYNNEI. This chain's CDR3 is CASKRTDLNYGYTF. CDR3 nucleotide sequence: TGTGCCAGCAAAAGGACAGACCTTAACTATGGCTACACCTTC.

The chain joins TRBV28 to TRBJ2-7; possibly TRBD2 for D (6 bases). Trimming removed 3 bases from V and 4 bases from J, with 7 bases in between. Germline V gives CDR1 MDHEN, CDR2 SYDVKM. The CDR3 loop spans 12 amino acids. CDR3 in DNA: TGTGCCAGCAGTTTGGGGGGTTACGAGCAGTACTTC. Translated: CASSLGGYEQYF.

This sequence joins TRBV7-2 and TRBJ2-1; a weak D match, TRBD2 (6 bases). The germline V gene encodes CDR1 SGHTA and CDR2 FQGNSA. The CDR3 consists of 15 residues. V lost 4 bases to trimming and J lost 7 bases, with 17 bases between them. The CDR3 sequence is CASSSSPGTLNEQFF. In DNA, the CDR3 is TGTGCCAGCAGCTCGAGCCCCGGGACTCTGAATGAGCAGTTCTTC.

The J gene is TRBJ1-2, the V gene TRBV30; unclear D gene. CDR3 length equals 13 residues. The germline V gene has CDR1 GTSNPN and CDR2 SVGIG (reference sequence). V was clipped by 0 bases and J by 4 bases, with 9 bases between them. This CDR3 reads CAWSVKGGYGYTF. The CDR3 DNA reads as TGTGCCTGGAGTGTAAAAGGTGGCTATGGCTACACCTTC.

V gene TRBV29-1 combines with J gene TRBJ1-1; no definite D call. CDR1 and CDR2 (germline): SQVTM, ANQGSEA. CDR3 length equals 13 residues. Trimming shortened V by 2 bases and J by 4 bases, and 11 bases separated the two germline ends. CDR3 residues: CSVEPGSGTEAFF. The CDR3, as DNA: TGCAGCGTTGAACCGGGGTCAGGCACTGAAGCTTTCTTT.

The CDR3 DNA reads TGTGCCAGCAGCTTGGGGGACAGGGGAAGGGAGACCCAGTACTTC. This codes for CASSLGDRGRETQYF. The chain uses TRBV5-4 and TRBJ2-5, with 10 bases lining up with TRBD1. The germline V gene encodes CDR1 SGHNT and CDR2 YYREEE (reference sequence). The V and J ends lost 0 bases and 5 bases, in that order; junction bases with no gene match: 4. The CDR3 sequence is 15 residues long.

CDR3 loop: CASSLDKATNEKLFF. The DNA of the CDR3 is TGTGCCAGCAGCTTAGACAAGGCAACTAATGAAAAACTGTTTTTT. V usage is TRBV5-4 and J usage is TRBJ1-4; D is ambiguous. The CDR3 extends over 15 amino acids. Trimming removed 2 bases at V and 0 bases at J, with 8 bases between. Germline V gives CDR1 SGHNT, CDR2 YYREEE (reference sequence). Supplemented by reference TRBV5-4 and TRBJ1-4, the full variable domain reads ETGVTQSPTHLIKTRGQQVTLRCSSQSGHNTVSWYQQALGQGPQFIFQYYREEENGRGNFPPRFSGLQFPNYSSELNVNALELDDSALYLCASSLDKATNEKLFFGSGTQLSVL.

The chain is built from TRBV7-2 and TRBJ1-5; D perhaps matches TRBD1 (5 bases). Between the trimmed V and J ends, which lost 3 bases and 4 bases, there was a span of 7 bases. The CDR3 is made up of 13 amino acids. Germline V gives CDR1 SGHTA, CDR2 FQGNSA. In nucleotides, the CDR3 is TGTGCCAGCAGCTTGGGACCAAATCAGCCCCAGCATTTT. Residues: CASSLGPNQPQHF. Full variable domain (rest looked up from reference TRBV7-2 and TRBJ1-5): GAGVSQSPSNKVTEKGKDVELRCDPISGHTALYWYRQSLGQGLEFLIYFQGNSAPDKSGLPSDRFSAERTGGSVSTLTIQRTQQEDSAVYLCASSLGPNQPQHFGDGTRLSIL.